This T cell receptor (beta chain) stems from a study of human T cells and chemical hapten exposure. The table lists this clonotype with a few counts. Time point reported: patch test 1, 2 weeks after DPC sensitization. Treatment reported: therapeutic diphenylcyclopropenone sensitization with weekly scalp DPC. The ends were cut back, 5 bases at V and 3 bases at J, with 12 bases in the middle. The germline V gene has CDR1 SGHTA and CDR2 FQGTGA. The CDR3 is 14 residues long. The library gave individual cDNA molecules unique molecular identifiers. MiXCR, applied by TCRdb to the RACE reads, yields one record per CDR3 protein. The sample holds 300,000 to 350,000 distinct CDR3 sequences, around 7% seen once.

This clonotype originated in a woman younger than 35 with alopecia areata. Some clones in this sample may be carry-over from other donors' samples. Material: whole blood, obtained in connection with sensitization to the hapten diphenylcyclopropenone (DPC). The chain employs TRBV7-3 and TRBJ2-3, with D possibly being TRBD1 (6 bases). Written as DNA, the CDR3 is TGTGCCAGCAGCGAAGTAACAGGGACAGATACGCAGTATTTT. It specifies CASSEVTGTDTQYF. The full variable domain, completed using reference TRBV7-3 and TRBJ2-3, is GAGVSQTPSNKVTEKGKYVELRCDPISGHTALYWYRQSLGQGPEFLIYFQGTGAADDSGLPNDRFFAVRPEGSVSTLKIQRTERGDSAVYLCASSEVTGTDTQYFGPGTRLTVL.